This TCR beta chain is from a study of cytomegalovirus exposure and HLA in healthy donors (TCRdb year 2017). Looking at the study overall: An earlier analysis of approximately 550 of the donors reported 250 to 300 Gb of sequence data and 117 million unique TCR beta sequences from some 180 million T cells. Donor age, sex, ethnicity and CMV serostatus were compiled alongside the repertoire data. Of the roughly 390 genotyped donors, 65% to 90% fell in the genetic ancestry cluster associated with self-reported Caucasian donors. Roughly five DR-DQ haplotypes were handled as single units for association and clustering because linkage in the cohort was strong. On average, around 240,000 unique TCR beta nucleotide sequences were sequenced per donor among a few hundred genotyped donors of the cohort, with around 19% of those sequences being non-productive. Every repertoire in the discovery cohort had been generated on one and the same sequencing platform. The aim of the study was to test whether cataloging public T cell receptors could identify signatures of past pathogen exposure. A later genetic analysis took genome-wide SNP genotypes for about 55% of the 666 donors and used that subset as a discovery cohort. An early release covering 550 to 650 HLA-typed donors comprised 300 to 350 gigabases of sequencing data and tens of millions of unique TCR sequences. The number of typed donors differed by locus: roughly 629-630 for A, B, C, DRB1 and DQB1; approximately 520 for DQA1; some 610 for DPA1; and about 450 for DPB1. Rather than drawing on any new phenotypic data, the later analysis identified candidate immune exposures from TCR beta sequences and the way those sequences occurred across donors. An earlier analysis of 587 of the donors used high-throughput TCR beta sequencing to judge whether each TCR beta V gene segment behaved as functional or pseudogenic. Both class I and class II loci were covered by HLA typing, at four-digit resolution. The T cell repertoires of 666 subjects were profiled by immunosequencing and related to cytomegalovirus serostatus. Besides the first cohort of 666 subjects, a separate validation cohort made up of 120 different subjects was used. To predict cytomegalovirus infection status, the study brought together high-throughput TCR immunosequencing, statistical association of individual TCRs with disease status, and machine learning. In a later analysis, previously published TCR beta repertoires from fewer than 750 donors were re-analyzed and high-resolution HLA genotyping was added so that TCR occurrence patterns could be studied.

The cohort comprised under 700 healthy bone marrow donors. At the time of sampling, every cohort member was nominally healthy, though immune exposures that went unrecorded were likely present. The donor was CMV seronegative and was included in the group of a few hundred seronegative cohort members. A peripheral blood sample was provided by each donor, and peripheral blood mononuclear cells were used for TCR beta sequencing. Genomic DNA was extracted from the blood cell samples with the Qiagen DNeasy Blood Extraction Kit. As to this clone: This receptor's antigen is unknown. Base qualities are not at hand, and no much larger clone is one base apart.

Libraries came from the immunoSEQ multiplex PCR assay. For the multiplex PCR, a mixture combining 60 forward primers for TCR Vbeta segments and 13 reverse primers for TCR Jbeta segments was used. Amplification of the CDR3 region of rearranged TCR beta genes was performed with a multiplex PCR assay on genomic DNA. Amplified TCR beta libraries were sequenced as 87-base-pair reads on the Illumina HiSeq System. The paper's data handling went like this. Across the 670 or so repertoires, a later analysis counted some 80 million unique TCR beta chains, roughly 11 million of which were shared by at least two donors. To remove PCR and sequencing errors, raw reads were error-corrected and collapsed into unique sequences using a nearest-neighbor algorithm that merged closely related sequences. To assign V, D and J gene segments, CDR3 sequences were aligned to IMGT reference sequences. For a sequence to be retained, at least a six-nucleotide match to both a V gene segment and a J gene segment was required. A rearrangement counted as productive if the CDR3 had no stop codons and remained in frame with V and J, and every other rearrangement counted as non-productive. Following IMGT convention, CDR3 was defined as the stretch from the second conserved V-encoded cysteine to the conserved J-encoded phenylalanine. The earlier analysis of 587 of the donors excluded any sequence lacking an unambiguous match to a single V gene segment. An earlier analysis of several hundred of the donors called V segments functional above 56.7% productive rearrangements and segregating when the between-donor standard deviation exceeded 5%. To diagnose cytomegalovirus status from the catalog of TCR beta chain sequences, a statistical classification framework was built. In a later analysis, TCR nucleotide sequences were compared against IMGT/GENE-DB human TR gene sequences so that V and J genes could be assigned. Using the TCRdist pipeline, a later analysis assigned CDR3 sequences along with most-parsimonious VDJ recombination scenarios. A later analysis defined each TCR beta chain by its CDR3 amino acid sequence plus V-gene family, and excluded reads lacking a unique V-gene family. As a way to deal with suspected cross-contamination and a sequencing artifact, a later analysis dropped over 550 nucleotide sequences that were highly shared and had low generation probability. For each public chain, a later analysis derived a clonal expansion index from normalized ranks of inferred template counts within each repertoire. Generation probabilities in a later analysis came from a VDJ recombination model fitted to out-of-frame rearrangements, and those results were checked against IGoR. A later analysis scored TCR-TCR, TCR-HLA and TCR-CMV co-occurrence with hypergeometric tests, applying a repertoire-size bias correction to TCR pairs. A later analysis estimated false discovery rates by permuting HLA or CMV assignments 20 times. In a later analysis, co-occurring TCRs were grouped using DBSCAN, and TCRdist sequence similarity was added for clustering within HLA-allele-positive subsets. Repertoires with fewer than 30,000 or more than 120,000 public chains were left out of co-occurrence clustering, as were a few repertoires with anomalous nucleotide sharing. The source is immuneACCESS, and TCRdb retained only in-frame sequences with V and J called. Part of the clones is not carried over; for the studies checked, unresolved V genes explain less than half of this, and the remainder is unexplained. The V and J calls and the clone size are those of that table, but D and trimming were determined from the DNA. Present in this sample are roughly 150,000 clones, 85% of which were seen just once. The ten largest clones represent 1% of the sample.

The germline V gene (reference sequence) gives CDR1 as LNHDA and CDR2 as SQIVND. From its cysteine to its phenylalanine, the CDR3 spans 18 amino acids. The retained sequence is limited to the CDR3, 54 bases, with the frame set at the first base. Ends trimmed: V by 5 bases, J by 1 base; bases unmatched to a gene: 11. Here is what the overall study found, with its caveats: Because counts were too low, approximately 15 rarely observed V segments, including chromosome 9 orphons, were excluded from the earlier analysis of roughly 580 of the donors. A later genetic analysis associated a missense DCLRE1C variant with V-gene and J-gene trimming of TCR beta chains, and an independent cohort replicated the association. When HLA alleles, especially DR and DQ, strongly co-occurred, attributing TCR associations to individual alleles was difficult. Presence/absence analyses assumed roughly uniform sequencing depth across donors, an assumption that may not hold. The classifier was reported to diagnose cytomegalovirus status with high specificity and sensitivity in both the original cohort and the validation cohort. A cluster of highly shared sequence variants was judged likely to represent a technical artifact of the sequencing pipeline. Most TCR sequences were observed very rarely across donors, whereas some public TCRs were present in many individuals. Specific HLA alleles were associated with 16,951 TCR beta sequences at a false discovery rate of 0.05 in a later analysis. The authors suggested that the approach could potentially be generalized to other disease states and immunological phenotypes. In a later analysis, several top co-occurrence clusters were reported to appear linked to parvovirus B19, influenza, CMV and Epstein-Barr virus. Compared with the approximately 670-donor mean, donors in an Asian-associated ancestry cluster had fewer N-insertions in productive TCRs, according to a later genetic analysis. In a later analysis, most CMV-associated TCR beta chains were found to appear HLA-restricted, with HLA associations seemingly driven largely by CMV exposure. In the study, about 150 TCR beta chains were listed as associated with cytomegalovirus. In an earlier analysis of over 550 of the donors, most TCR beta V segments were observed in productive rearrangements about 90% or about 30% of the time, broadly matching IMGT annotations. Some IMGT-functional V segments, including TRBV6-2 and TRBV6-3, could not be distinguished by the 87-base-pair reads and were therefore excluded. A further reported finding was that TCR beta sequences accurately predicted the HLA-A and HLA-B alleles for most subjects in the first cohort. In a later analysis, the rate of TCR association differed among HLA loci, with DRB1 alleles having the most associated TCRs and HLA-C alleles having the fewest. In vitro tests confirmed that three of the cytomegalovirus-associated TCR beta chains recognize cytomegalovirus antigens. HLA typing was unavailable for some donors at each locus, so association tests used only the typed subset. Immune exposure information for the cohort was limited to CMV serostatus. Linkage disequilibrium might explain the correlated functional status among segregating V segments, but an unknown experimental factor could not be excluded. In a later analysis, HLA-associated TCR beta chains were found to be more clonally expanded and to have lower generation probabilities than equally common non-associated chains. This cohort had only TCR beta chains sequenced, and the lack of alpha or paired-chain data limited which features could be detected.

The chain uses TRBV19 and TRBJ2-2, with 9 central nucleotides matching TRBD1. This clonotype originated in a boy aged 2 to 9 in good health and CMV-seronegative. The sequenced sample was PBMCs. The bases read TGTGCCAGTAGTCCTAGCGAACCGGGACAGGGGAACACCGGGGAGCTGTTTTTT. Translated, it gives CASSPSEPGQGNTGELFF.